The 19 T cell receptor beta chains below come from one sample, sequenced in a study of cytomegalovirus exposure and HLA in healthy donors. Primers for the PCR totalled 60 Vbeta and 13 Jbeta. Sequencing was performed with immunoSEQ multiplex PCR; in TCRdb, only in-frame clones are kept and a portion is missing. The sample has 130,000 or so clones, around 9% seen once. Sequenced sample: PBMCs. The receptors derive from a man between 35 and 55 years old in good health and CMV-seronegative.

This clone was picked up a small number of times. The chain has TRBV7-2 and TRBJ2-7; 10 bases align to TRBD2. Germline CDR1 is SGHTA and CDR2 is FQGNSA. The CDR3 is 16 residues long. Trimming cost V 4 bases and J 4 bases; bases outside gene matches: 10. CDR3 bases: TGTGCCAGCAGCTCTCTAGCTAGCGGGGGCCGGTACGAGCAGTACTTC. Its protein is CASSSLASGGRYEQYF.

The chain has TRBV29-1 and TRBJ2-1; 10 bases line up with TRBD2. The CDR3 has 12 amino acids. CDR1 and CDR2 (germline): SQVTM, ANQGSEA. After removal of 8 bases from V and 6 bases from J, the junction contained 4 bases not matched to a gene. CDR3 sequence: CSTRTSGNEQFF. CDR3 in DNA: TGCAGCACTAGGACTAGCGGCAATGAGCAGTTCTTC.

CDR3 nucleotides: TGTGCCAGTGCATCGTTGCAGGGGGAGACCTTC. This codes for CASASLQGETF. V and J are TRBV19 and TRBJ1-2; 7 bases match TRBD1. CDR3 length equals 11 residues. V was pared by 8 bases and J by 14 bases, with 11 bases of the junction left unmatched. Germline CDR1 is LNHDA and CDR2 is SQIVND (reference sequence).

This chain links TRBV9 with TRBJ2-3, with D perhaps matching TRBD2 (6 bases). The CDR3 sequence is 15 residues long. The V end lost 0 bases, the J end lost 7 bases, and 15 bases lay between the germline ends. Germline V gives CDR1 SGDLS, CDR2 YYNGEE. CDR3 residues: CASSVVGAGGNTQYF. Here the CDR3 DNA reads TGTGCCAGCAGCGTAGTCGGGGCCGGGGGAAATACGCAGTATTTT.

The V call is TRBV9, the J call TRBJ2-2; possibly TRBD1 for D (5 bases). The CDR3 spans 17 residues. Germline V gene sequence: CDR1 SGDLS, CDR2 YYNGEE. With 5 bases removed from V and 3 bases from J, the gap between germline ends came to 20 bases. CDR3 nucleotides: TGTGCCAGCAGTGGAGAGGCAGGGCCGGTCGACACCGGGGAGCTGTTTTTT. Translated: CASSGEAGPVDTGELFF. Looking up the rest from reference TRBV9 and TRBJ2-2 gives the full variable domain: DSGVTQTPKHLITATGQRVTLRCSPRSGDLSVYWYQQSLDQGLQFLIQYYNGEERAKGNILERFSAQQFPDLHSELNLSSLELGDSALYFCASSGEAGPVDTGELFFGEGSRLTVL.

In its sample, this clone was seen a few times. The rearrangement links TRBV9 to TRBJ2-1; 7 bases are shared with TRBD1. Germline CDR1 is SGDLS and CDR2 is YYNGEE. With 4 bases clipped from V and 0 bases from J, the junction kept 13 bases outside the gene matches. The CDR3 runs 18 residues. The chain's CDR3 is CASSFSRGTASSYNEQFF. CDR3 bases: TGTGCCAGCAGCTTCTCAAGGGGGACAGCGAGCTCCTACAATGAGCAGTTCTTC. Looking up the rest from reference TRBV9 and TRBJ2-1 gives the full variable domain: DSGVTQTPKHLITATGQRVTLRCSPRSGDLSVYWYQQSLDQGLQFLIQYYNGEERAKGNILERFSAQQFPDLHSELNLSSLELGDSALYFCASSFSRGTASSYNEQFFGPGTRLTVL.

The rearrangement links TRBV30 to TRBJ1-6; no firm D call. Deletions cut 4 bases from V and 6 bases from J, with 13 bases between. Germline V lookup: CDR1 GTSNPN, CDR2 SVGIG (reference sequence). The CDR3 length is 14 residues. The CDR3 spells CAWTGRRVNSPLHF. CDR3 DNA sequence: TGTGCCTGGACTGGCCGACGGGTTAATTCACCCCTCCACTTT.

This clone was observed a handful of times. The chain employs TRBV6-1 and TRBJ1-2; a possible D gene is TRBD1 (6 bases). CDR1 and CDR2 (germline): MNHNS, SASEGT. V dropped 0 bases and J dropped 7 bases, with 15 bases sitting between them. This CDR3 region has 15 residues. The CDR3 spells CASSEALQGVSGYTF. The CDR3 nucleotides are TGTGCCAGCAGTGAAGCTTTACAGGGAGTCTCTGGCTACACCTTC.

This clone was seen only a few times. V usage is TRBV6-5 and J usage is TRBJ1-1, with D possibly TRBD1 on 6 matching bases. V lost 4 bases and J lost 2, with 17 bases in between. The CDR3 has 16 residues. Germline-derived CDR1 and CDR2 are MNHEY and SVGAGI. Here the CDR3 reads CASSSLDRTSNTEAFF. The DNA for the CDR3 is TGTGCCAGCAGTTCGCTGGACAGAACTTCAAACACTGAAGCTTTCTTT.

The rearrangement joins TRBV11-1 to TRBJ2-7; 12 positions agree with TRBD2. The junction had 5 bases not matched to a gene; V was cut back by 9 bases and J by 2 bases. Germline V gene data show CDR1 as SGHAT and CDR2 as FQDESV (reference sequence). This CDR3 region has 14 residues. CDR3 amino acids: CASQTSGGTYEQYF. The CDR3 bases are TGTGCCAGTCAGACTAGCGGGGGAACCTACGAGCAGTACTTC.

The J gene is TRBJ1-5, the V gene TRBV16, with no clear D. The length of the CDR3 is 14 residues. The germline V gene has CDR1 KGHSY and CDR2 FQNENV. V was clipped by 2 bases and J by 7 bases, with 12 bases between them. This chain's CDR3 is CASSQQLEAQPQHF. The CDR3 DNA reads TGTGCCAGCAGCCAACAACTAGAGGCACAGCCCCAGCATTTT.

Of note for this clone: One end of the junction is discordant with germline, which a read error may explain. The chain couples TRBV4-3 to TRBJ2-6, with D possibly being TRBD2 (6 bases). Germline values: CDR1 LGHNA, CDR2 YSLEER. This CDR3 has 16 residues. The CDR3: CASSEEEGPGANVLTF. The CDR3 DNA is TGCGCCAGCAGCGAAGAGGAGGGGCCTGGGGCCAACGTCCTGACTTTC.

The count of this clone is one. The V and J genes are TRBV6-6 and TRBJ2-7, with 12 bases aligning to TRBD1. The CDR3 totals 15 residues. The trim removed 3 bases at V and 5 bases at J, leaving 5 bases unmatched. In germline, CDR1 is MNHNY, CDR2 SVGAGI (reference sequence). The CDR3 sequence: CASSYTGTGGHEQYF. The CDR3 DNA sequence: TGTGCCAGCAGTTATACCGGGACAGGGGGCCACGAGCAGTACTTC.

This clone was found a few times. J is TRBJ1-2 and V is TRBV19; 7 positions agree with TRBD1. The CDR3 contains 14 residues. CDR1 LNHDA and CDR2 SQIVND come from the germline V gene (reference sequence). J was trimmed by 4 bases and V by 3 bases; bases with no gene match: 5. The CDR3 coding sequence is TGTGCCAGTAGTATTAGGGGGCGAAGCTATGGCTACACCTTC. It translates to CASSIRGRSYGYTF. Full variable domain (remainder filled in from reference TRBV19 and TRBJ1-2): DGGITQSPKYLFRKEGQNVTLSCEQNLNHDAMYWYRQDPGQGLRLIYYSQIVNDFQKGDIAEGYSVSREKKESFPLTVTSAQKNPTAFYLCASSIRGRSYGYTFGSGTRLTVV.

This chain uses TRBV13 with TRBJ2-7; D is uncertain. V lost 2 bases and J lost 4, with 9 bases in between. The length of the CDR3 is 13 residues. Germline V gene lookup returns CDR1 PRHDT and CDR2 FYEKMQ (reference sequence). The CDR3 region has the DNA TGTGCCAGCAGCTTACCCGCTAGTTACGAGCAGTACTTC. It specifies CASSLPASYEQYF.

This clone was seen a handful of times. The V call is TRBV7-9, the J call TRBJ1-5; D unresolved. The CDR3 length is 12 residues. Per the germline V gene, CDR1 is SEHNR and CDR2 is FQNEAQ (reference sequence). V was pared by 2 bases and J by 4 bases, with 3 bases between. CDR3 sequence: CASSLQNQPQHF. In DNA form, the CDR3 reads TGTGCCAGCAGCTTACAGAATCAGCCCCAGCATTTT.

The genes are TRBV9 and TRBJ2-7; a weak D match, TRBD1 (5 bases). Germline V gene sequence: CDR1 SGDLS, CDR2 YYNGEE. This CDR3 comprises 14 residues. V was shortened by 3 bases and J by 1 base, with 11 bases between the two germline ends. The CDR3 nucleotides read TGTGCCAGCAGCGGAAGAGACAGTTCCTACGAGCAGTACTTC. This translates into CASSGRDSSYEQYF.

This clone showed up just a few times. This rearrangement joins TRBV11-2 to TRBJ2-7; no clear D gene. Germline V CDR1 and CDR2: SGHAT, FQNNGV. V lost 3 bases to trimming and J lost 6 bases, with 12 bases between them. The CDR3 contains 13 residues. The CDR3 reads CASSLAHPGEQYF. The CDR3 nucleotides read TGTGCCAGCAGCTTGGCCCATCCGGGCGAGCAGTACTTC.

The V and J genes are TRBV7-9 and TRBJ2-3; 7 nucleotides agree with TRBD2. V shed 5 bases and J 1 base; nucleotides not matched to a gene: 6. Germline-derived CDR1 and CDR2 are SEHNR and FQNEAQ (reference sequence). CDR3 length: 15 amino acids. The CDR3 DNA reads as TGTGCCAGCAGCCCCGTACGGGGGGGCACAGATACGCAGTATTTT. It specifies CASSPVRGGTDTQYF.